A single T cell receptor (beta chain) is shown here with its context. What it recognizes is unknown. Primers for the PCR totalled 60 Vbeta and 13 Jbeta. Method: immunoSEQ multiplex PCR; TCRdb's copy keeps in-frame clones and lacks some. The table has fewer than 120,000 clones, just over 75% seen once. The data stem from a study of cytomegalovirus exposure and HLA in healthy donors. The wider study: Assignment to the Caucasian-associated ancestry cluster applied to approximately 80% of the approximately 380 genotyped donors.

The CDR3 is 17 amino acids. Germline V gene data show CDR1 as SGHNT and CDR2 as YYREEE (reference sequence). Trimming took off 2 bases at V and 5 bases at J, with 21 bases between the two ends. Overall study findings and caveats: Accurate HLA-A and HLA-B prediction from TCR beta sequences was reported for most subjects. Later analysis suggested most CMV-associated TCR beta chains were HLA-restricted.

The specimen was PBMCs. The rearrangement links TRBV5-4 to TRBJ2-3, with D possibly matching TRBD2 (7 bases). The sequence derives from a young man in good health and CMV-seropositive. The CDR3 region has the DNA TGTGCCAGCAGCTTCGGTTCGCGCGGGGGCCTTATAGATACGCAGTATTTT. Residues: CASSFGSRGGLIDTQYF.